The source of this T cell receptor beta chain is a study of PD-1 blockade in classical Hodgkin lymphoma. TCRdb's table, derived via immunoSEQ multiplex PCR, lists solely in-frame clones and lacks some. The data hold roughly 41,000 clones, with 80% to 90% observed a single time. Broader study findings: Differences between repertoires have undefined causes, possibly disease activity or prior therapy.

As regards this clone: What it binds is unknown.

Autologous stem cell transplantation was followed by relapse in every patient, and brentuximab vedotin exposure varied. The CDR3 is made up of 14 amino acids. V was trimmed by 1 base and J by 7 bases, leaving 11 bases between them. Per the germline V gene, CDR1 is MNHNS and CDR2 is SASEGT. The TCR was taken from a human donor with classical Hodgkin lymphoma. Sample: peripheral blood mononuclear cells (PBMCs), taken before the second cycle of nivolumab. The chain combines TRBV6-1 with TRBJ1-5, with unresolved D. The CDR3 nucleotides are TGTGCCAGCAGTGAAGTAGGAGGGAACCAGCCCCAGCATTTT. Translated, it gives CASSEVGGNQPQHF.